This T cell receptor beta chain emerged from a study of graft-versus-host responses after intestinal transplantation. Germline V lookup: CDR1 MNHEY, CDR2 SMNVEV (reference sequence). The CDR3 covers 13 residues. Trimming pared 1 base from V and 5 bases from J, leaving 9 bases between. Generated by immunoSEQ multiplex PCR, the TCRdb table keeps only in-frame clones and is missing some. The sample lists some 55,000 clones; about 89% were seen once. Source: PBMCs, taken 650 to 680 days after intestinal transplant. The clonotype originates from a human patient who received an intestinal transplant, so some T cells may come from the graft donor. The chain carries TRBV27 and TRBJ2-7; D remains unclear. The CDR3 region has the DNA TGTGCCAGCAGTTTATTCCTTGGGGACGAGCAGTACTTC. Protein product: CASSLFLGDEQYF.